This entry is about one T cell receptor (beta chain). This record belongs to a study of blood T cell repertoires in COVID-19. On the study more broadly: The United States, Italy and Spain provided the acute and convalescent COVID-19 samples.

Germline CDR1 reads SNHLY; CDR2 reads FYNNEI. V dropped 6 bases and J dropped 6; count of bases not matched to a gene: 8. This CDR3 is 14 amino acids long. Method: immunoSEQ multiplex PCR; TCRdb's copy keeps in-frame clones and lacks some. The sample lists around 300,000 clones, about 87% occurring once. Sequenced input: peripheral blood. The chain has TRBV2 and TRBJ2-3, with 8 bases matching TRBD2. This clonotype was sampled from a woman aged 40 to 49 with acute or convalescent COVID-19. In nucleotides, the CDR3 is TGTGCCAGCAGCCTAGCGGGCCTGGGGGATACGCAGTATTTT. As protein: CASSLAGLGDTQYF.